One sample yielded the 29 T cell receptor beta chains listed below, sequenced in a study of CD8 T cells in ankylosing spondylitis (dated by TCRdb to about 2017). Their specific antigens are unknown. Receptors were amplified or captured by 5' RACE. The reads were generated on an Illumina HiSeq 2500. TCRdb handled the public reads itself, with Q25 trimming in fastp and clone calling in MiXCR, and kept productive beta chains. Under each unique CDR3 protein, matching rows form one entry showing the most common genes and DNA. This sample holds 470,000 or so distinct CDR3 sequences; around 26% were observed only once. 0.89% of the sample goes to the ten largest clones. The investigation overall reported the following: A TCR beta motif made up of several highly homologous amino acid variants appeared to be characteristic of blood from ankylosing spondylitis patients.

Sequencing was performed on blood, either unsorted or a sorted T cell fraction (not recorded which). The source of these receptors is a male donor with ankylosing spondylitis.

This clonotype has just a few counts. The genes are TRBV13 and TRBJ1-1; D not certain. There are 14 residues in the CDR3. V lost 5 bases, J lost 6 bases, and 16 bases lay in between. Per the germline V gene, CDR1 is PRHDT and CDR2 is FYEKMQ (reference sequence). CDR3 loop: CASSLRGKGPEAFF. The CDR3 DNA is TGTGCCAGCAGCCTAAGAGGGAAAGGACCTGAAGCTTTCTTT.

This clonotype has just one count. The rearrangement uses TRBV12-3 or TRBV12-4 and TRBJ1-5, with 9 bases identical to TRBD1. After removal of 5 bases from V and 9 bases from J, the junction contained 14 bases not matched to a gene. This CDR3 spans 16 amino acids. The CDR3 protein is CASSDDGDRARTPQHF. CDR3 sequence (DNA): TGTGCCAGCAGTGACGACGGGGACAGGGCAAGGACGCCCCAGCATTTT.

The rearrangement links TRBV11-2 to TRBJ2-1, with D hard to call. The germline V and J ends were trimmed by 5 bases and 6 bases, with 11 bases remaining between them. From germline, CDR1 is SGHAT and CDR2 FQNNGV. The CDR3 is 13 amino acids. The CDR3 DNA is TGTGCCAGCAGCGAATACCGGGTCAATGAGCAGTTCTTC. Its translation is CASSEYRVNEQFF.

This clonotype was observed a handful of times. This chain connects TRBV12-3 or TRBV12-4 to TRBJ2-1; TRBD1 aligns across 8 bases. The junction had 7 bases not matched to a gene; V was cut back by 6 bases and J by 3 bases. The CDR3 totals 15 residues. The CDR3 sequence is CASSTTGAGYNEQFF. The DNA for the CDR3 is TGTGCCAGCAGCACGACAGGGGCTGGCTACAATGAGCAGTTCTTC.

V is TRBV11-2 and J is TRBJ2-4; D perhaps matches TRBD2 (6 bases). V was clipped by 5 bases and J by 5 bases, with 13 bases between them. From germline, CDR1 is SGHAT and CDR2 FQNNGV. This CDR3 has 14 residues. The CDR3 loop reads CASSPWDFQNIQYF. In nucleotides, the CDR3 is TGTGCCAGCAGCCCCTGGGACTTTCAAAACATTCAGTACTTC. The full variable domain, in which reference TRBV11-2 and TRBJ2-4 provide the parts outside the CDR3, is EAGVAQSPRYKIIEKRQSVAFWCNPISGHATLYWYQQILGQGPKLLIQFQNNGVVDDSQLPKDRFSAERLKGVDSTLKIQPAKLEDSAVYLCASSPWDFQNIQYFGAGTRLSVL.

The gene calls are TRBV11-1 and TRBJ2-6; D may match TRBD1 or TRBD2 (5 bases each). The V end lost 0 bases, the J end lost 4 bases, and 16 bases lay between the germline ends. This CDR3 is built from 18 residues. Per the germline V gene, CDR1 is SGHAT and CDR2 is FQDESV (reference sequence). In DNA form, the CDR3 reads TGTGCCAGCAGCTTAGCTAAACCGGGGCAATGGGGGGCCAACGTCCTGACTTTC. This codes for CASSLAKPGQWGANVLTF. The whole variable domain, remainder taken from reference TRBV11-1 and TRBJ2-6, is EAEVAQSPRYKITEKSQAVAFWCDPISGHATLYWYRQILGQGPELLVQFQDESVVDDSQLPKDRFSAERLKGVDSTLKIQPAELGDSAMYLCASSLAKPGQWGANVLTFGAGSRLTVL.

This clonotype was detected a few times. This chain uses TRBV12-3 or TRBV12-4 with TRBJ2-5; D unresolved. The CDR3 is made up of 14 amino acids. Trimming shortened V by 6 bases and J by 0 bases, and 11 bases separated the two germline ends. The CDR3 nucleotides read TGTGCCAGCAGCCTTAGCCGGTACCAAGAGACCCAGTACTTC. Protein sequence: CASSLSRYQETQYF.

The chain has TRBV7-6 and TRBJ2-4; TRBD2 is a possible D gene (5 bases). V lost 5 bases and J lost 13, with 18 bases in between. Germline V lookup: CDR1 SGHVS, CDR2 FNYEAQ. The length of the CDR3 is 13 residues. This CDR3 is CASSQELYGSQYF. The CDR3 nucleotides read TGTGCCAGCAGCCAAGAGCTATATGGGAGCCAGTACTTC.

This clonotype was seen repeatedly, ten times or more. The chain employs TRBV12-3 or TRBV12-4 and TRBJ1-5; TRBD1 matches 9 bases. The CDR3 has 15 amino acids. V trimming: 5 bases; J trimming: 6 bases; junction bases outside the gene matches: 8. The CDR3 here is CASSPGTGKSQPQHF. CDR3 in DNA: TGTGCCAGCAGTCCCGGGACAGGGAAAAGTCAGCCCCAGCATTTT.

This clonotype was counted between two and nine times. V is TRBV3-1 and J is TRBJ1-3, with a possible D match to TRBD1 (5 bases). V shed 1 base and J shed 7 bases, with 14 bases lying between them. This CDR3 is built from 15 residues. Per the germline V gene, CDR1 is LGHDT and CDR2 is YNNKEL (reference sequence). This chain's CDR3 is CASSQGGALGNTIYF. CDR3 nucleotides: TGTGCCAGCAGCCAAGGCGGGGCGCTTGGGAACACCATATATTTT.

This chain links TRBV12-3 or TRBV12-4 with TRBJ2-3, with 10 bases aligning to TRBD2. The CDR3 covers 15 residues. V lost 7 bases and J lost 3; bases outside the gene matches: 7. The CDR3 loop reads CASNPLAGGTDTQYF. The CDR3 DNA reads TGTGCCAGCAATCCCTTAGCGGGAGGAACAGATACGCAGTATTTT.

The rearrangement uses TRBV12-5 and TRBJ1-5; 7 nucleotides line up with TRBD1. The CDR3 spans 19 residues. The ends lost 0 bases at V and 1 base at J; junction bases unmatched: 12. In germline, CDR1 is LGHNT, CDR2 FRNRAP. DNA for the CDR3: TGTGCTAGTGGTTTGGTCCTGGGTACCGGGACAGCAAGCAATCAGCCCCAGCATTTT. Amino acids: CASGLVLGTGTASNQPQHF.

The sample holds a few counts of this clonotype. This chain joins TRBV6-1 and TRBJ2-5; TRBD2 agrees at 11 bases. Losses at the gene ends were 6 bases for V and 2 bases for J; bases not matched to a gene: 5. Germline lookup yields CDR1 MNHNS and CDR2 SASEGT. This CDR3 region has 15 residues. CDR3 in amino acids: CASRSTSGTQETQYF. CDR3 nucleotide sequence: TGTGCCAGCAGGTCGACTAGCGGGACTCAAGAGACCCAGTACTTC.

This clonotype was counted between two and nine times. The CDR3 sequence is CASSLDAGFTEAFF. CDR3 bases: TGTGCCAGCAGCTTGGATGCGGGGTTCACTGAAGCTTTCTTT. J is TRBJ1-1 and V is TRBV5-6; D gene ambiguous. The CDR3 consists of 14 residues. The V gene's germline CDR1 is SGHDT and CDR2 YYEEEE. Trimming left V 0 bases short and J 4 bases short, with 10 bases between.

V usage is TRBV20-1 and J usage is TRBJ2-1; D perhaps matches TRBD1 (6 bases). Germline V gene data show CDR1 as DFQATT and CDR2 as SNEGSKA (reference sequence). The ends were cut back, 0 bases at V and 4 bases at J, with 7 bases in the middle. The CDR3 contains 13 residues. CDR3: CSAREDRYNEQFF. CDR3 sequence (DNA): TGCAGTGCTAGAGAGGACAGATACAATGAGCAGTTCTTC.

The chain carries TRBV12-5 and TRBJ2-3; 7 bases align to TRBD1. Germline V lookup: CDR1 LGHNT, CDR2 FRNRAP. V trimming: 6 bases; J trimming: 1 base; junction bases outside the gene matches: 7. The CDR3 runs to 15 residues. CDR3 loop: CASGSGQVGTDTQYF. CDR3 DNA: TGTGCTAGTGGAAGTGGACAGGTGGGCACAGATACGCAGTATTTT.

The CDR3 DNA reads as TGTGCCAGCAGCCCATCGACAGGGAATGAGCAGTTCTTC. Translation gives CASSPSTGNEQFF. The chain links TRBV11-1 to TRBJ2-1; TRBD1 matches 7 bases. The CDR3 consists of 13 residues. CDR1 SGHAT and CDR2 FQDESV come from the germline V gene (reference sequence). With 5 bases clipped from V and 7 bases from J, the junction kept 5 bases outside the gene matches.

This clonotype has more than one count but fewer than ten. CDR3 amino acids: CSVPTETLYGYTF. DNA of the CDR3: TGCAGTGTTCCGACAGAGACCCTCTATGGCTACACCTTC. The chain links TRBV20-1 to TRBJ1-2, with D possibly being TRBD1 (5 bases). Trimming pared 7 bases from V and 4 bases from J, leaving 16 bases between. Germline V gene data show CDR1 as DFQATT and CDR2 as SNEGSKA (reference sequence). The CDR3 covers 13 residues.

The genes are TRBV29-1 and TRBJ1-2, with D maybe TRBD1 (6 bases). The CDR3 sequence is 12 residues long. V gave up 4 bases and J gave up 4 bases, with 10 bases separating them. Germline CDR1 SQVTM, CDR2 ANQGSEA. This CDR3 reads CSVGQDFYGYTF. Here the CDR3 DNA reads TGCAGCGTTGGACAGGACTTCTATGGCTACACCTTC.

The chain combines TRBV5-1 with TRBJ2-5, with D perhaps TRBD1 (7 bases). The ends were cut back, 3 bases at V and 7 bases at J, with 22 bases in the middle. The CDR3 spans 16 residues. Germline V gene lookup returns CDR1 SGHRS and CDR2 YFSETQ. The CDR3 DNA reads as TGCGCCAGCAGCTGGACCCGGACAGCCCAGGGGGGGACCCAGTACTTC. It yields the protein CASSWTRTAQGGTQYF.

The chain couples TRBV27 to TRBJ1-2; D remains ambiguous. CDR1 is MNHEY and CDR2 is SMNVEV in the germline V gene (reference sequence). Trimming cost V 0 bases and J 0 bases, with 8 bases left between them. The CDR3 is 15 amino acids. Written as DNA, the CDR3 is TGTGCCAGCAGTTTATCGTGGCCTACTAACTATGGCTACACCTTC. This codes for CASSLSWPTNYGYTF.

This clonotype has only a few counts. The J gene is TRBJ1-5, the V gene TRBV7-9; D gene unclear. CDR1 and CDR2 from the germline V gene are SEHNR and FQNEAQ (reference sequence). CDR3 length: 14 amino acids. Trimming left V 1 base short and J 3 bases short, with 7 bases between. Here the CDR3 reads CASSLGGLNQPQHF. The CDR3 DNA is TGTGCCAGCAGCTTAGGCGGTCTCAATCAGCCCCAGCATTTT.

DNA of the CDR3: TGTGCCAGCAGCCAGGTAGCGGACAATGAGCAGTTCTTC. As protein: CASSQVADNEQFF. The chain joins TRBV3-1 to TRBJ2-1; D is possibly TRBD2 (6 bases). Per the germline V gene, CDR1 is LGHDT and CDR2 is YNNKEL (reference sequence). V lost 3 bases and J 5 bases, leaving 8 bases between the germline ends. The CDR3 runs 13 residues.

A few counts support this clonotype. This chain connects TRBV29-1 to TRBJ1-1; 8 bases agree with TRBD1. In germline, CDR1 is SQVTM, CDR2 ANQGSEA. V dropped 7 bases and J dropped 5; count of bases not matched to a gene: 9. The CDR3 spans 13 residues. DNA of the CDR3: TGCAGCGCCTCTCAGGGGGCAGGGACTGAAGCTTTCTTT. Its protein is CSASQGAGTEAFF.

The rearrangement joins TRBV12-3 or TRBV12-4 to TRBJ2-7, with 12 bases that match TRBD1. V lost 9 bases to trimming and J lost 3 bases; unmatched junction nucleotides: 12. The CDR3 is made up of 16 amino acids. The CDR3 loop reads CARGQGALGKNYEQYV. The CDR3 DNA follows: TGTGCCAGGGGACAGGGGGCTTTAGGAAAAAACTACGAGCAGTACGTC.

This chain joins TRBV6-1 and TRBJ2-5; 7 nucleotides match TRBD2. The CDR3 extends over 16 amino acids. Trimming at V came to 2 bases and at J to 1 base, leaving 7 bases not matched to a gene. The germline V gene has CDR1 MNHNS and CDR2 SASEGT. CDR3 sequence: CASSERSSGVQETQYF. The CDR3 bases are TGTGCCAGCAGTGAAAGGTCTAGCGGAGTCCAAGAGACCCAGTACTTC.

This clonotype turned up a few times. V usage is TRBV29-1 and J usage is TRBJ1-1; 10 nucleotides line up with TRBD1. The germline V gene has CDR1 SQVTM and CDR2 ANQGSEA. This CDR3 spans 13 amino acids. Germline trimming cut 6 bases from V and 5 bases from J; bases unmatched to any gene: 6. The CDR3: CSVAGQGRTEAFF. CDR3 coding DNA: TGCAGCGTGGCGGGACAGGGGCGGACTGAAGCTTTCTTT.

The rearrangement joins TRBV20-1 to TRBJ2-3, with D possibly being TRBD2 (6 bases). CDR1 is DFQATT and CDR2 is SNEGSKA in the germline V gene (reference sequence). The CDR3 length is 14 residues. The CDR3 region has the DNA TGCAGCCCCAGCAGCGGTGGAGGGACAGATACGCAGTATTTT. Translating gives CSPSSGGGTDTQYF.

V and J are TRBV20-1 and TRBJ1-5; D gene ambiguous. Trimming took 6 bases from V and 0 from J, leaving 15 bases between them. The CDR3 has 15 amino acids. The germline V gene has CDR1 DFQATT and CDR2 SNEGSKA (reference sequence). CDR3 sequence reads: CSAKSLLYSNQPQHF. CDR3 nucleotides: TGCAGTGCAAAAAGCCTGCTATATAGCAATCAGCCCCAGCATTTT.